This TCR beta chain appears in the sequencing data of a study of neurological immune-mediated disorders. The cell input for sorted libraries was some 990,000, and those cells were CD4+ or CD8+ T cells. This clonotype was observed at least ten times. Its antigen is unidentified. The method for making cDNA was 5'RACE, and it used 10-nucleotide random UMIs. TCRdb recomputed calls from the 5' RACE reads with MiXCR, one row per CDR3 protein. The sample includes about 18,000 distinct CDR3 sequences, 3% to 3.5% of them seen just once. Germline V CDR1 and CDR2: SGHAT, FQNNGV. This CDR3 region has 12 residues. V was trimmed by 3 bases and J by 8 bases, leaving 10 bases between them. Study-wide results and caveats: While HTLV-1-associated myelopathy showed the greatest TCR clonal expansion, multiple sclerosis showed the least, falling below healthy controls. No expanded-clone CDR3 amino acid sequence recurred across subjects, suggesting private TCR-beta repertoires.

This TCR was recovered from a woman aged 35 to 49 in good health. The sequenced material came from CD8+ T cells from blood. The chain combines TRBV11-2 with TRBJ1-1, with D tentatively TRBD1 (5 bases). As DNA, the CDR3 is TGTGCCAGCAGCTTCCGACAGTTAGAAGCTTTCTTT. Translated: CASSFRQLEAFF.